The source of this TCR beta chain is a study of T cells expressing NK-cell markers (dated by TCRdb to about 2020). Study-wide context: TCR beta-chain repertoires were profiled in sorted CD3+CD56+NKG2C+, CD3+CD56+NKG2C- and CD3+CD56-NKG2C+ T-cell subsets from fewer than 10 donors. Most of the eight sequenced donors were HCMV-seropositive and one was HCMV-seronegative. All eight donors whose samples were sequenced were randomly selected healthy volunteers, three of them men and five women. Illumina HiSeq 2000/2500, MiSeq or NextSeq was used to sequence libraries as 2 x 150 bp reads. Overall results and qualifications from the work: Those dominant clonotypes were again the most abundant among CD3+CD56-NKG2C+ cells in a few donors, at about 28.3-65%. In over five donors, the dominant CD3+CD56+NKG2C+ clonotypes were among the top 10 CD8+ clonotypes and accounted for roughly 1.0-8% of CD8+ T cells. Whether the expanded NKG2C-expressing T cell clones were specific for HCMV antigens remained unclear.

Sequencing was performed on an Illumina HiSeq 2000. TCR beta cDNA libraries were prepared using 5'RACE template switching, which introduced a universal primer site and unique molecular identifiers. cDNA synthesis was primed from the TCR beta constant segment and was followed by two successive PCR amplification steps. As for how the authors treated the data: MIGEC was used to demultiplex reads and group the reads by UMI, and MiTCR was used to assemble and quantify clonotypes. To exclude erroneous sequences, any TCR cDNA sequence not supported by at least two reads was discarded. The tcR package was used for downstream repertoire analysis, with clonotypes matched between fractions based on CDR3 nucleotide sequence plus V segment. Antigen specificity was annotated against VDJdb with VDJmatch, allowing one amino acid substitution in CDR3. The reads, reprocessed by TCRdb, yield one row per CDR3 protein sequence and no DNA. These V and J calls originate from TCRdb's pipeline instead of the authors' own analysis. The sample has a few hundred thousand distinct CDR3 sequences on record. The ten most abundant clones make up around 4.9% of the sample.

On this clonotype itself: Its antigen target is currently unknown.

Counted from cysteine to phenylalanine, this CDR3 has 15 amino acids. The DNA is unrecorded. CDR1 and CDR2 (SGHTA, FQGNSA) derive from the germline V gene. A commercial ELISA kit detecting HCMV-specific IgG in serum was used to determine HCMV serostatus. Ficoll density gradient centrifugation was used to isolate peripheral blood mononuclear cells from blood. The sample was blood T cells: a sorted CD56 or NKG2C T cell subset, CD4+ or CD8+ T cells, or bulk PBMC T cells (not recorded which). The source is a man aged 18-75 years in good health. In this chain, TRBV7-2 is recombined with TRBJ2-3; the D call of TRBD1 rests on TCRdb alone, since no DNA is present to check it. For the CDR3, the sequence is CASSDGQGRTDTQYF. Joined to the reference TRBV7-2 and TRBJ2-3 proteins, this CDR3 gives the full variable domain: GAGVSQSPSNKVTEKGKDVELRCDPISGHTALYWYRQSLGQGLEFLIYFQGNSAPDKSGLPSDRFSAERTGGSVSTLTIQRTQQEDSAVYLCASSDGQGRTDTQYFGPGTRLTVL.